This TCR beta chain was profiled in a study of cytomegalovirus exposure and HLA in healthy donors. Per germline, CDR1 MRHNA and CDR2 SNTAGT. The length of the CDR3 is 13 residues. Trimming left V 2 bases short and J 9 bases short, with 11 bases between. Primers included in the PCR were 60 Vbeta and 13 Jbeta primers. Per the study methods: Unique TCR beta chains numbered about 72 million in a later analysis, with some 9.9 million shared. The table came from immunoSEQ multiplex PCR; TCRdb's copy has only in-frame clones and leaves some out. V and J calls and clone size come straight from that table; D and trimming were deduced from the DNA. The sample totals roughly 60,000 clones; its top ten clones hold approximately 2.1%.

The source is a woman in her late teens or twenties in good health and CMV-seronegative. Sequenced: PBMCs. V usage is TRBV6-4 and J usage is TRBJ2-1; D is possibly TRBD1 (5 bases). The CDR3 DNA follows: TGTGCCAGCAGTGACCGAGGAGACAGTGAGCAGTTCTTC. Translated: CASSDRGDSEQFF.